The following is a TCR beta chain sequence with its context. The method was immunoSEQ multiplex PCR; TCRdb's version includes in-frame clones alone and lacks a portion of them. The sample comprises about 100,000 clones, around 95% of which are singletons, and around 0.22% rests with the top ten. CDR1 MNHEY and CDR2 SMNVEV come from the germline V gene (reference sequence). The CDR3 spans 18 residues. V shed 4 bases and J shed 2 bases, with 20 bases lying between them. The data were obtained in a study of technical replicates of blood from several donors. The receptor was isolated from a human donor in good health. The chain employs TRBV27 and TRBJ1-4, with a weak D call TRBD1 (6 bases). The sequenced material came from T cells isolated from PBMCs. For the CDR3, the DNA is TGTGCCAGCAGTTCACTTCGGGCAGGGGAGGGGACTAATGAAAAACTGTTTTTT. This gives the protein CASSSLRAGEGTNEKLFF.